Shown below are 20 T cell receptor beta chains from a single sample sequenced in a study of blood T cells in healthy people across ages. Next came a second PCR, run for about 7 to 12 cycles, which used a sample-barcoded 5' primer along with a J-beta primer mix. TCRdb reprocessed the 5' RACE reads with MiXCR, giving one entry per CDR3 protein. Of 600,000 or so distinct CDR3 sequences in the sample, around 21% are singletons; the top ten hold roughly 3.6%. The source material was blood. These receptors originate from a man between 65 and 80 years old in good health.

V gene TRBV11-2 combines with J gene TRBJ2-1; 10 bases fit TRBD2. The CDR3 totals 18 residues. The ends lost 4 bases at V and 0 bases at J; junction bases unmatched: 9. The germline gives CDR1 SGHAT, CDR2 FQNNGV. CDR3 protein: CASSSVGTSARSYNEQFF. The CDR3 DNA reads TGTGCCAGCAGCTCAGTCGGGACTAGCGCCCGCTCCTACAATGAGCAGTTCTTC.

This clonotype was detected only a few times. The chain combines TRBV4-2 with TRBJ2-1, with TRBD2 matching over 13 bases. The CDR3 covers 16 residues. Germline CDR1 LGHNA, CDR2 YNFKEQ. The trim removed 6 bases at V and 7 bases at J, leaving 9 bases unmatched. The CDR3 here is CASRVSTSGRANEQFF. The CDR3 DNA reads TGTGCCAGCAGGGTTTCAACTAGCGGGAGGGCGAATGAGCAGTTCTTC.

This sequence joins TRBV28 and TRBJ2-1, with 7 bases identical to TRBD2. Per the germline V gene, CDR1 is MDHEN and CDR2 is SYDVKM. V was clipped by 7 bases and J by 0 bases; unmatched bases: 9. The CDR3 contains 16 residues. As DNA, the CDR3 is TGTGCCAGCAATGCGGACGGGGGGAGCTCCTACAATGAGCAGTTCTTC. As protein: CASNADGGSSYNEQFF.

The chain is built from TRBV28 and TRBJ1-6; 7 bases are a match to TRBD1. The V gene's germline CDR1 is MDHEN and CDR2 SYDVKM. This CDR3 comprises 14 residues. The V segment lost 7 bases and the J segment 8 bases; nucleotides outside the gene matches: 8. CDR3 bases: TGTGCCAGCACCTCGGGACAGTCACATTCACCCCTCCACTTT. Translated, it gives CASTSGQSHSPLHF.

This clonotype turned up a few times. The chain recombines TRBV5-1 with TRBJ2-5; the match to TRBD1 covers 10 bases. The end of the DNA aligns better with TRBJ2-7, so the J call may be wrong. The length of the CDR3 is 14 residues. CDR1 and CDR2 (germline): SGHRS, YFSETQ. The CDR3 here is CASSFGQGDYEQYF. CDR3 DNA: TGCGCCAGCAGCTTTGGACAGGGGGATTACGAGCAGTACTTC.

This clonotype appeared many times. The rearrangement links TRBV6-6 to TRBJ1-4, with TRBD1 matching over 7 bases. The CDR3 runs to 16 residues. Trimming at V came to 1 base and at J to 5 bases, leaving 7 bases not matched to a gene. CDR1 and CDR2 (germline): MNHNY, SVGAGI (reference sequence). The CDR3 loop reads CASSYLKGARNEKLFF. The CDR3 nucleotides are TGTGCCAGCAGTTACTTGAAGGGGGCAAGGAATGAAAAACTGTTTTTT.

This clonotype was observed a few times. V and J are TRBV4-1 and TRBJ1-1; D possibly corresponds to TRBD1 (6 bases). Germline V lookup: CDR1 MGHRA, CDR2 YSYEKL. The CDR3 sequence is 15 residues long. Trimming removed 3 bases at V and 3 bases at J, with 14 bases between. In DNA, the CDR3 is TGCGCCAGCAGCCAGTTGGGCTACAGGGACACTGAAGCTTTCTTT. Amino acid sequence: CASSQLGYRDTEAFF.

The CDR3 DNA is TGCGCCAGCAGCTCGACCGGGACCATGAACACTGAAGCTTTCTTT. It codes for CASSSTGTMNTEAFF. The V and J genes are TRBV5-1 and TRBJ1-1; D may be TRBD1 (5 bases). Germline assignment: CDR1 SGHRS and CDR2 YFSETQ. Trimming left V 3 bases short and J 0 bases short, with 12 bases between. The CDR3 extends over 15 amino acids.

The V and J genes are TRBV5-5 and TRBJ2-3; D tentatively reads TRBD1 or TRBD2 (6 bases each). CDR1 and CDR2 (germline): SGHKS, YYEKEE (reference sequence). CDR3 length: 15 amino acids. V lost 5 bases and J 2 bases, leaving 15 bases between the germline ends. CDR3 in amino acids: CASSLEGTTTDTQYF. CDR3 nucleotide sequence: TGTGCCAGCAGTCTGGAGGGGACAACCACAGATACGCAGTATTTT.

The sample holds a few counts of this clonotype. The V gene is TRBV5-1, the J gene TRBJ2-3, with 9 bases lining up with TRBD2. V was clipped by 1 base and J by 2 bases; unmatched bases: 8. In germline, CDR1 is SGHRS, CDR2 YFSETQ. The CDR3 extends over 17 amino acids. CDR3 DNA sequence: TGCGCCAGCAGCTTGAGTAGGGCTAGCGGGAACACAGATACGCAGTATTTT. Translated: CASSLSRASGNTDTQYF.

This rearrangement joins TRBV20-1 to TRBJ2-5, with TRBD2 matching 7 bases. With V trimmed by 8 bases and J by 2 bases, 20 bases remained unmatched. CDR3 length: 17 residues. Per the germline V gene, CDR1 is DFQATT and CDR2 is SNEGSKA (reference sequence). CDR3 residues: CSQRPSLGAGGQETQYF. The CDR3 nucleotides are TGCAGTCAAAGGCCCTCCCTTGGGGCCGGGGGGCAAGAGACCCAGTACTTC.

This clonotype was seen at least ten times. The chain recombines TRBV5-1 with TRBJ2-5; D is unclear. Germline assignment: CDR1 SGHRS and CDR2 YFSETQ. V dropped 1 base and J dropped 1 base, with 5 bases sitting between them. The CDR3 contains 13 residues. The CDR3 loop is CASSLLGQETQYF. The CDR3 DNA sequence: TGCGCCAGCAGCTTGTTGGGCCAAGAGACCCAGTACTTC.

This chain links TRBV11-2 with TRBJ2-5; D unclear. V lost 3 bases and J 5 bases, leaving 13 bases between the germline ends. CDR3 size: 14 residues. In germline, CDR1 is SGHAT, CDR2 FQNNGV. CDR3 nucleotides: TGTGCCAGCAGCTTGTGGGAAGTACCTGAGACCCAGTACTTC. It is translated as CASSLWEVPETQYF.

CDR3 in amino acids: CASAGAGQFF. The CDR3 nucleotides read TGCGCCAGCGCTGGGGCAGGGCAGTTCTTC. The V gene is TRBV10-2, the J gene TRBJ2-5; tentatively, D is TRBD1 (5 bases). The DNA end is a closer match to TRBJ2-1, so the J assignment may be wrong. The CDR3 is 10 residues long. From germline, CDR1 is WSHSY and CDR2 SAAADI.

This clonotype was detected ten times or more. The chain links TRBV20-1 to TRBJ2-3; either TRBD1 or TRBD2 may supply D (6 bases each). The V end lost 4 bases, the J end lost 1 base, and 12 bases lay between the germline ends. Germline values: CDR1 DFQATT, CDR2 SNEGSKA (reference sequence). The CDR3 extends over 14 amino acids. The CDR3 sequence is CSAKGGRGTDTQYF. CDR3 in DNA: TGCAGTGCTAAGGGGGGCAGAGGCACAGATACGCAGTATTTT.

In regard to this clonotype: One end of the junction varies from germline; a read error may be responsible. The chain links TRBV18 to TRBJ2-5, with 8 bases that match TRBD2. The J call may be incorrect, as the DNA end agrees better with TRBJ2-1. The CDR3 spans 14 residues. CDR1 is KGHSH and CDR2 is LQKENI in the germline V gene. The CDR3, as DNA: TGTGCCATCTCACCAGACGGGGGGGGCAATGAGCAGTTCTTC. As protein: CAISPDGGGNEQFF.

The gene calls are TRBV29-1 and TRBJ1-2; 11 bases align to TRBD1. The CDR3 length is 15 residues. Germline assignment: CDR1 SQVTM and CDR2 ANQGSEA. J lost 6 bases, V lost 6 bases, and 12 bases had no gene match. The CDR3 bases are TGCAGCGTGAGCTTGAGGACAGGGGGCATCGATGGCTACACCTTC. It is translated as CSVSLRTGGIDGYTF.

The sample holds a few counts of this clonotype. The rearrangement joins TRBV5-1 to TRBJ2-4, with TRBD2 as a possible D gene (6 bases). Trimming shortened V by 1 base and J by 0 bases, and 17 bases separated the two germline ends. Germline V gene sequence: CDR1 SGHRS, CDR2 YFSETQ. The CDR3 is 18 residues long. CDR3 nucleotides: TGCGCCAGCAGCTTGCAAAGAACCGGGGAGGCAGCCAAAAACATTCAGTACTTC. Amino acid sequence: CASSLQRTGEAAKNIQYF.

A few counts support this clonotype. CDR3 nucleotides: TGCGCCAGCAGCTTGGTGTCCAGGGAGACCGAGCAGTACTTC. Its protein is CASSLVSRETEQYF. The chain uses TRBV5-1 and TRBJ2-7, with D perhaps TRBD1 or TRBD2 (5 bases each). This CDR3 is 14 amino acids long. Trimming took 0 bases from V and 6 from J, leaving 13 bases between them. Germline CDR1 is SGHRS and CDR2 is YFSETQ. Supplemented by reference TRBV5-1 and TRBJ2-7, the full variable domain reads KAGVTQTPRYLIKTRGQQVTLSCSPISGHRSVSWYQQTPGQGLQFLFEYFSETQRNKGNFPGRFSGRQFSNSRSEMNVSTLELGDSALYLCASSLVSRETEQYFGPGTRLTVT.

This clonotype was detected only a few times. The junction differs from germline at one of its ends, possibly a read error. The chain employs TRBV15 and TRBJ2-3; tentatively, D is TRBD2 (6 bases). Germline CDR1 reads LNHNV; CDR2 reads YYDKDF (reference sequence). The CDR3 contains 13 residues. CDR3 protein: CATSGLFTDTQYF. The CDR3 DNA sequence: TGCGCCACCTCGGGACTGTTCACAGATACGCAGTATTTT.